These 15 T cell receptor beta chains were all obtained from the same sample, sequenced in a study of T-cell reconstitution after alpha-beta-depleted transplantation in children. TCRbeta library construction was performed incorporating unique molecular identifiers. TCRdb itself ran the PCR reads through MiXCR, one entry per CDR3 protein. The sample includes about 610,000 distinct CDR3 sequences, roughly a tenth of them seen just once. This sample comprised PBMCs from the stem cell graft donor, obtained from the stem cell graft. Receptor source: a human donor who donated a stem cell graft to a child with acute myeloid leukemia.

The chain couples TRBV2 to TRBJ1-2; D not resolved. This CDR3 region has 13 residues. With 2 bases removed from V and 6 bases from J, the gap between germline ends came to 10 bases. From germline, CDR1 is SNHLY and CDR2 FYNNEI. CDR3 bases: TGTGCCAGCAGTGAACGAGGGTTCGATGGCTACACCTTC. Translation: CASSERGFDGYTF.

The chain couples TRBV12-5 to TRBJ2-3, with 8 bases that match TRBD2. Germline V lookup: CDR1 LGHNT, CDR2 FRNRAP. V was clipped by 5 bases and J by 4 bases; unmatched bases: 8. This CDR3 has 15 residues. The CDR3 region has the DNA TGTGCTAGTGGTACCGGGACTAGGGTGGCAGATACGCAGTATTTT. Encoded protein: CASGTGTRVADTQYF.

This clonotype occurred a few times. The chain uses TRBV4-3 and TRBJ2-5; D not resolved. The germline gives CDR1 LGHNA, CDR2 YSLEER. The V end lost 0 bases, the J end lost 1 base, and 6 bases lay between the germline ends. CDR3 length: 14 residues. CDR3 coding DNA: TGCGCCAGCAGCCAAGACGGGCCCCAAGAGACCCAGTACTTC. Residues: CASSQDGPQETQYF.

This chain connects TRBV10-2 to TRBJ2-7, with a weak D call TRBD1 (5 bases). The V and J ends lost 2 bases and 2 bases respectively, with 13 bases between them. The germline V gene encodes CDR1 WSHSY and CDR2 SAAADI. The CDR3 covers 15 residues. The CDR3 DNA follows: TGCGCCAGCAGTGAGATGGGCAGGGCTACCTACGAGCAGTACTTC. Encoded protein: CASSEMGRATYEQYF.

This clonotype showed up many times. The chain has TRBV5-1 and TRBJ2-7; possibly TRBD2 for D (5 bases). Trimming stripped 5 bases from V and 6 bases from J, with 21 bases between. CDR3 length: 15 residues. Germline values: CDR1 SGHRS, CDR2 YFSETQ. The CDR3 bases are TGCGCCAGCAGTCCTCTGGGAGCACACGTCGGCGAGCAGTACTTC. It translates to CASSPLGAHVGEQYF.

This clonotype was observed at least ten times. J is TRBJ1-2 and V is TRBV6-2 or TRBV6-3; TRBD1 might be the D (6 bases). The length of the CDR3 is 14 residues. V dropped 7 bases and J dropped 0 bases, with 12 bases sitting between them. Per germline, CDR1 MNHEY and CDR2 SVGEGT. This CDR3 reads CASTPQGSNYGYTF. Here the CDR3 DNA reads TGTGCCAGCACCCCGCAGGGGTCTAACTATGGCTACACCTTC.

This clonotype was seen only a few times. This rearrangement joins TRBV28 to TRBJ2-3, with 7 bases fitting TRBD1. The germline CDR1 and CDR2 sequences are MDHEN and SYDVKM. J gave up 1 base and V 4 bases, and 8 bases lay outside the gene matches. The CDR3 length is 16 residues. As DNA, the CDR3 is TGTGCCAGCAGTTCGCCCGGACAGGAAGGCACAGATACGCAGTATTTT. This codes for CASSSPGQEGTDTQYF. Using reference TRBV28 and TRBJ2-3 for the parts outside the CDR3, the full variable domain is DVKVTQSSRYLVKRTGEKVFLECVQDMDHENMFWYRQDPGLGLRLIYFSYDVKMKEKGDIPEGYSVSREKKERFSLILESASTNQTSMYLCASSSPGQEGTDTQYFGPGTRLTVL.

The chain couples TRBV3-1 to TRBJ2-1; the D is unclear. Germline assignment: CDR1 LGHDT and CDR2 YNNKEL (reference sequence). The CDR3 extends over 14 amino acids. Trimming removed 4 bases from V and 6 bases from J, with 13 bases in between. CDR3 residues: CASSRPGRSNEQFF. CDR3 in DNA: TGTGCCAGCAGCCGCCCCGGAAGGAGCAATGAGCAGTTCTTC.

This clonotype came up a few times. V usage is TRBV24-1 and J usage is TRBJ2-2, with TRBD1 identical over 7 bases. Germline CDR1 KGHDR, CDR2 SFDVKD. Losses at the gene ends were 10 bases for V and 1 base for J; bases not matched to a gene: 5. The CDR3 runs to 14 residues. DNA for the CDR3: TGTGCCACTGGTCGGACAGGGAACACCGGGGAGCTGTTTTTT. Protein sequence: CATGRTGNTGELFF.

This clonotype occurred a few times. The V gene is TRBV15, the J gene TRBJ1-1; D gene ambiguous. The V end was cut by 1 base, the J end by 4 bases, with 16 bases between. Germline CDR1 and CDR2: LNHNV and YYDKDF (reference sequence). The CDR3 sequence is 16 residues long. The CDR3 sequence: CATSRGRAGRGTEAFF. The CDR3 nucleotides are TGTGCCACCAGCAGAGGCCGGGCAGGACGGGGCACTGAAGCTTTCTTT.

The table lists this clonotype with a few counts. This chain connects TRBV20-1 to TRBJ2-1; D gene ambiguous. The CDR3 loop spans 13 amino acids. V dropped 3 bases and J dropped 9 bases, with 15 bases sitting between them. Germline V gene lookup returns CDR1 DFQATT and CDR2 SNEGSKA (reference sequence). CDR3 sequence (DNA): TGCAGTGCTAGTACTGGTTCTGGCTTTGAGCAGTTCTTC. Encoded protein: CSASTGSGFEQFF.

CDR3 nucleotide sequence: TGTGCCAGCAGCCAAGAGATACGGCCAGATCCTAACTATGGCTACACCTTC. This gives the protein CASSQEIRPDPNYGYTF. J is TRBJ1-2 and V is TRBV4-2, with unresolved D. The CDR3 has 17 residues. Trimming shortened V by 0 bases and J by 0 bases, and 14 bases separated the two germline ends. Per germline, CDR1 LGHNA and CDR2 YNFKEQ.

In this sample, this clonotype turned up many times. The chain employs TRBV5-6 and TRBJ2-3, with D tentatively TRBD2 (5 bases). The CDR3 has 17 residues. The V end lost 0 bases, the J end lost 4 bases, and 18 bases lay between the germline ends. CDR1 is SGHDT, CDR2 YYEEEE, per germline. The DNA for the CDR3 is TGTGCCAGCAGCTTGGAGGGTAGCGAGGGATGGCCAGATACGCAGTATTTT. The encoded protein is CASSLEGSEGWPDTQYF. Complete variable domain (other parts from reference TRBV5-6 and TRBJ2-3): DAGVTQSPTHLIKTRGQQVTLRCSPKSGHDTVSWYQQALGQGPQFIFQYYEEEERQRGNFPDRFSGHQFPNYSSELNVNALLLGDSALYLCASSLEGSEGWPDTQYFGPGTRLTVL.

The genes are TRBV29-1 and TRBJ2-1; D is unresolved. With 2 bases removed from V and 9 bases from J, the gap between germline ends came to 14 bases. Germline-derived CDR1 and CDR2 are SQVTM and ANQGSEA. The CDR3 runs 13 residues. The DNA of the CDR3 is TGCAGCGTTGAATTTACGCCGTTGGCTGAGCAGTTCTTC. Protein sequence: CSVEFTPLAEQFF.

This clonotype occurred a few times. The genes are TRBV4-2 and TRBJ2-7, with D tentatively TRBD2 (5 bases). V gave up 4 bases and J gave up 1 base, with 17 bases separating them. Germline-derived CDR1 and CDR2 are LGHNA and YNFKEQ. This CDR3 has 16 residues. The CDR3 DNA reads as TGTGCCAGCAGCCTGGGAACGGGAATTGCGTCCTACGAGCAGTACTTC. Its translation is CASSLGTGIASYEQYF.